This T cell receptor (beta chain) was found in a study of CD8+ T cells in alopecia areata. This clone came up once. Its antigen is not identified. Study-level results: Within the top 100, expanded CD8+ clones significantly decreased with tofacitinib, as did scalp clonality. Links between baseline CD8+ expansion and response need larger treated cohorts. The study found TCR sharing across patients less clear than in mice, possibly for HLA reasons. Many expanded lesional clones persisted in scalp and blood during tofacitinib.

Extracted from the samples, RNA was reverse transcribed into cDNA to serve as the sequencing template. TCRdb's table, derived via immunoSEQ multiplex PCR, lists solely in-frame clones and lacks some. The sample holds 90,000 to 150,000 clones, 50% to 55% seen once. V was pared by 7 bases and J by 1 base, with 20 bases of the junction left unmatched. Germline assignment: CDR1 SGHTA and CDR2 FQGNSA. The CDR3 runs 19 residues. The treatment here: oral pan-JAK inhibitor, 5-10 mg twice daily. Sequencing used CD4+ T cells sorted from blood, obtained at week 4, from a patient treated with tofacitinib. The gene calls are TRBV7-2 and TRBJ1-1; 8 bases match TRBD1. The sequence derives from a human donor with alopecia areata. Here the CDR3 DNA reads TGTGCCAGCACTCATGGGTGGGGGCAGGGGGCGCGTCGGAACACTGAAGCTTTCTTT. Translated, it gives CASTHGWGQGARRNTEAFF.